This T cell receptor (beta chain) was recovered during a study of blood T cell repertoires in COVID-19. In the original processing: Estimated nucleated cell counts came from reference gene primer amplification. Sequenced by immunoSEQ multiplex PCR; TCRdb stores in-frame clones only, minus some. V and J calls and clone size are given by that table; D and trimming were obtained from the DNA. The sample contains 110,000 to 150,000 clones, 70% to 90% of which appear only once. Between the trimmed V and J ends, which lost 6 bases and 0 bases, there was a span of 12 bases. Germline CDR1 SGHVS, CDR2 FQNEAQ. The CDR3 length is 15 residues.

The genes are TRBV7-8 and TRBJ2-1; tentative D call: TRBD2 (6 bases). The source material was PBMCs or T cells enriched from blood (not recorded which). This clonotype was sampled from a man between 45 and 60 years old who had recovered from COVID-19. CDR3 bases: TGTGCCAGCAGGCGTTCTAGCGCCTCCTACAATGAGCAGTTCTTC. Residues: CASRRSSASYNEQFF.